These 20 T cell receptor beta chains share one sample of origin, sequenced in a study of CD8 T cells in Susac syndrome. Roughly 0.45 to 1 ug RNA was reverse transcribed with random hexamers. Each CDR3 protein is one row after TCRdb ran MiXCR on the immunoSEQ multiplex PCR reads. The sample consists of about 200,000 distinct CDR3 sequences, 95% of them appearing once. Sequencing input: CD4+ T cells from PBMCs. Receptors originate from a human donor in good health.

The sample holds one count of this clonotype. The CDR3, as DNA: TGTGCCAGCAATCCCGGGACAGGCATTTCGTACAATGAGCAGTTCTTC. Its translation is CASNPGTGISYNEQFF. The rearrangement joins TRBV2 to TRBJ2-1; 8 bases are a match to TRBD1. Germline assignment: CDR1 SNHLY and CDR2 FYNNEI. There are 16 residues in the CDR3. V lost 7 bases, J lost 4 bases, and 12 bases stayed unmatched. The whole variable domain, remainder taken from reference TRBV2 and TRBJ2-1, is EPEVTQTPSHQVTQMGQEVILRCVPISNHLYFYWYRQILGQKVEFLVSFYNNEISEKSEIFDDQFSVERPDGSNFTLKIRSTKLEDSAMYFCASNPGTGISYNEQFFGPGTRLTVL.

This chain connects TRBV20-1 to TRBJ1-1; 9 bases map to TRBD1. The CDR3 loop spans 15 amino acids. The junction had 8 bases not matched to a gene; V was cut back by 1 base and J by 5 bases. Germline V CDR1 and CDR2: DFQATT, SNEGSKA (reference sequence). The CDR3 here is CSARGYRGRRTEAFF. Here the CDR3 DNA reads TGCAGTGCTAGAGGGTACAGGGGGCGAAGGACTGAAGCTTTCTTT.

The rearrangement uses TRBV12-3 or TRBV12-4 and TRBJ2-5, with TRBD1 matching over 7 bases. V trimming: 5 bases; J trimming: 5 bases; junction bases outside the gene matches: 5. This CDR3 is built from 13 residues. CDR3 sequence reads: CASSPTGYETQYF. Here the CDR3 DNA reads TGTGCCAGCAGTCCGACAGGGTACGAGACCCAGTACTTC.

This rearrangement joins TRBV24-1 to TRBJ2-3, with 8 bases aligning to TRBD1. V lost 3 bases and J lost 5; bases outside the gene matches: 6. The CDR3 sequence is 15 residues long. The germline CDR1 and CDR2 sequences are KGHDR and SFDVKD. CDR3 protein: CATSDPGQGGDTQYF. CDR3 in DNA: TGTGCCACCAGTGATCCCGGACAGGGAGGAGATACGCAGTATTTT.

This rearrangement joins TRBV15 to TRBJ1-2; D gene uncertain. The CDR3 spans 15 residues. V lost 0 bases, J lost 3 bases, and 11 bases lay in between. The germline V gene has CDR1 LNHNV and CDR2 YYDKDF (reference sequence). The CDR3 region has the DNA TGTGCCACCAGCAGAGATCGGGCCCTTGACTATGGCTACACCTTC. It is translated as CATSRDRALDYGYTF.

The gene calls are TRBV3-1 and TRBJ2-5, with D tentatively TRBD1 (6 bases). The CDR3 sequence is 13 residues long. Germline assignment: CDR1 LGHDT and CDR2 YNNKEL (reference sequence). V lost 2 bases and J lost 5, with 9 bases in between. CDR3 sequence (DNA): TGTGCCAGCAGCCAACTCCAGGGGGAGACCCAGTACTTC. Protein: CASSQLQGETQYF.

The rearrangement joins TRBV19 to TRBJ1-1; D remains ambiguous. The germline CDR1 and CDR2 sequences are LNHDA and SQIVND (reference sequence). The V gene lost 1 base and the J gene lost 1 base, with 13 bases spanning the gap. The CDR3 runs to 16 residues. The CDR3 reads CASSIGTGSWNTEAFF. As DNA, the CDR3 is TGTGCCAGTAGTATAGGGACCGGTAGTTGGAACACTGAAGCTTTCTTT.

The rearrangement uses TRBV19 and TRBJ2-3, with a weak D call TRBD2 (6 bases). CDR1 LNHDA and CDR2 SQIVND come from the germline V gene (reference sequence). Between the trimmed V and J ends, which lost 6 bases and 0 bases, there was a span of 7 bases. This CDR3 has 13 amino acids. DNA of the CDR3: TGTGCCAGTAGCGGGGGAAGCACAGATACGCAGTATTTT. It yields the protein CASSGGSTDTQYF.

This chain links TRBV6-5 with TRBJ2-2; D not resolved. The CDR3 has 13 residues. Trimming left V 1 base short and J 5 bases short, with 5 bases between. Germline assignment: CDR1 MNHEY and CDR2 SVGAGI. CDR3 amino acids: CASSYLGTGELFF. The CDR3, as DNA: TGTGCCAGCAGTTACTTGGGGACCGGGGAGCTGTTTTTT.

The CDR3 DNA reads as TGTGCCAGCAGCCGAGACTCGTACACTGAAGCTTTCTTT. The encoded protein is CASSRDSYTEAFF. V gene TRBV5-4 combines with J gene TRBJ1-1; no clear D gene. The germline V gene has CDR1 SGHNT and CDR2 YYREEE (reference sequence). With 4 bases removed from V and 3 bases from J, the gap between germline ends came to 10 bases. The CDR3 extends over 13 amino acids.

This chain connects TRBV19 to TRBJ2-1; 9 bases agree with TRBD2. V gave up 5 bases and J gave up 6 bases; unmatched junction bases: 8. CDR1 LNHDA and CDR2 SQIVND come from the germline V gene (reference sequence). The CDR3 contains 15 residues. The CDR3 bases are TGTGCCAGTAGTGCTAGCGGGACGGGTGGCAATGAGCAGTTCTTC. Protein: CASSASGTGGNEQFF.

The chain has TRBV20-1 and TRBJ2-5; D not resolved. Germline loops: CDR1 DFQATT, CDR2 SNEGSKA (reference sequence). CDR3 length: 12 residues. V was pared by 5 bases and J by 0 bases, with 7 bases between. In DNA, the CDR3 is TGCAGTGCTTCGCAAAACCAAGAGACCCAGTACTTC. This sequence encodes CSASQNQETQYF.

This chain joins TRBV30 and TRBJ1-1, with D tentatively TRBD1 (5 bases). Germline assignment: CDR1 GTSNPN and CDR2 SVGIG (reference sequence). Trimming pared 1 base from V and 3 bases from J, leaving 9 bases between. The CDR3 is made up of 13 amino acids. This CDR3 reads CAWSDGGDTEAFF. In DNA form, the CDR3 reads TGTGCCTGGAGTGACGGGGGGGACACTGAAGCTTTCTTT.

As DNA, the CDR3 is TGTGCCAGCAGCCAACCCGGGACAGAATTCACAGATACGCAGTATTTT. Its protein is CASSQPGTEFTDTQYF. V is TRBV5-6 and J is TRBJ2-3; 7 nucleotides match TRBD1. CDR3 size: 16 residues. The V segment lost 4 bases and the J segment 2 bases; nucleotides outside the gene matches: 10. Germline V gene lookup returns CDR1 SGHDT and CDR2 YYEEEE.

This chain uses TRBV5-1 with TRBJ2-1, with 7 bases identical to TRBD1. Germline-derived CDR1 and CDR2 are SGHRS and YFSETQ. V lost 2 bases, J lost 6 bases, and 2 bases stayed unmatched. This CDR3 is 13 amino acids long. The CDR3 DNA sequence: TGCGCCAGCAGCTTTGGGGACAGCAATGAGCAGTTCTTC. It is translated as CASSFGDSNEQFF.

The V call is TRBV11-2, the J call TRBJ2-7, with D maybe TRBD2 (7 bases). Trimming cost V 5 bases and J 12 bases, with 20 bases left between them. The V gene's germline CDR1 is SGHAT and CDR2 FQNNGV. There are 13 residues in the CDR3. The chain's CDR3 is CASSPMAGRGAYF. The CDR3 nucleotides are TGTGCCAGCAGCCCGATGGCAGGTCGGGGGGCGTACTTC. The whole variable domain, filled in from reference TRBV11-2 and TRBJ2-7, reads EAGVAQSPRYKIIEKRQSVAFWCNPISGHATLYWYQQILGQGPKLLIQFQNNGVVDDSQLPKDRFSAERLKGVDSTLKIQPAKLEDSAVYLCASSPMAGRGAYFGPGTRLTVT.

This chain links TRBV24-1 with TRBJ1-2, with unresolved D. Germline V gene lookup returns CDR1 KGHDR and CDR2 SFDVKD. Trimming took off 3 bases at V and 8 bases at J, with 9 bases between the two ends. The length of the CDR3 is 12 residues. The CDR3: CATSDPVKGYTF. The CDR3 DNA reads TGTGCCACCAGTGATCCGGTCAAAGGCTACACCTTC.

V is TRBV5-6 and J is TRBJ2-1; tentatively, D is TRBD2 (6 bases). The germline V gene has CDR1 SGHDT and CDR2 YYEEEE. Trimming removed 0 bases at V and 5 bases at J, with 12 bases between. This CDR3 region has 15 residues. CDR3 region: CASSLAGRLHNEQFF. The CDR3 DNA reads TGTGCCAGCAGCTTGGCCGGGAGACTCCACAATGAGCAGTTCTTC.

The chain links TRBV6-6 to TRBJ1-1; 8 nucleotides line up with TRBD1. Losses at the gene ends were 2 bases for V and 11 bases for J; bases not matched to a gene: 7. Germline CDR1 MNHNY, CDR2 SVGAGI (reference sequence). The CDR3 runs to 13 residues. The CDR3 loop is CASSYTSTGEAFF. The CDR3, as DNA: TGTGCCAGCAGTTACACCTCGACAGGGGAGGCTTTCTTT.

The chain recombines TRBV5-6 with TRBJ2-7; D gene unclear. V gave up 0 bases and J gave up 8 bases, with 9 bases separating them. This CDR3 has 12 residues. Germline assignment: CDR1 SGHDT and CDR2 YYEEEE. CDR3 sequence: CASSLGWSKQYV. DNA of the CDR3: TGTGCCAGCAGCTTGGGCTGGAGCAAGCAGTACGTC.